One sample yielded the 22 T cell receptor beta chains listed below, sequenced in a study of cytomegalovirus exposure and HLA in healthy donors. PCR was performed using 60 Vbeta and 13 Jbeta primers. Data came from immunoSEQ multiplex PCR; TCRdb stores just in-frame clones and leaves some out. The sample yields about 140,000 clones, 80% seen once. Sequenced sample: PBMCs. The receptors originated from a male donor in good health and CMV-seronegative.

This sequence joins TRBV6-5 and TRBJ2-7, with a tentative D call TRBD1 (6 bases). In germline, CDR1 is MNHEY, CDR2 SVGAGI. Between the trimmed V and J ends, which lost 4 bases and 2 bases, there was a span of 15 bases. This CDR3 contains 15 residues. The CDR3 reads CASSFSGEGAYEQYF. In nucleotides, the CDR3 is TGTGCCAGCAGTTTCTCAGGGGAAGGGGCCTACGAGCAGTACTTC.

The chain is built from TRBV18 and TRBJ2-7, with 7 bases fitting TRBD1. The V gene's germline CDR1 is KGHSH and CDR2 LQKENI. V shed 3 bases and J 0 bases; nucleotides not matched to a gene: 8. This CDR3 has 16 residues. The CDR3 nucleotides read TGTGCCAGCTCACCGCGAGCAGGGGGAAGCTCCTACGAGCAGTACTTC. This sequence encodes CASSPRAGGSSYEQYF.

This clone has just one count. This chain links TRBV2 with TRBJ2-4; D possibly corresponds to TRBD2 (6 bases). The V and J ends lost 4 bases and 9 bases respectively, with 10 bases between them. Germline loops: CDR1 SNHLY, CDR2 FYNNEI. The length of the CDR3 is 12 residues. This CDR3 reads CASSGDSRIQYF. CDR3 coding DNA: TGTGCCAGCAGTGGGGACTCGCGCATTCAGTACTTC.

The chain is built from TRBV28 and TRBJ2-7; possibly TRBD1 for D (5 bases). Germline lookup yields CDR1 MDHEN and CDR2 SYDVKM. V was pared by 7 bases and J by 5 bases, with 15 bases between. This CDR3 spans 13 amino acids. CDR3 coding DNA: TGTGCCAGCAAACGAAGGGGTGCCCACGAGCAGTACTTC. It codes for CASKRRGAHEQYF.

CDR3 sequence (DNA): TGTGCCAGCAGTTTCGGGGGGAACTATGGCTACACCTTC. Its protein is CASSFGGNYGYTF. The chain uses TRBV27 and TRBJ1-2, with D possibly matching TRBD1 (5 bases). The V and J ends lost 3 bases and 2 bases respectively, with 7 bases between them. The CDR3 has 13 amino acids. Germline CDR1 and CDR2: MNHEY and SMNVEV (reference sequence).

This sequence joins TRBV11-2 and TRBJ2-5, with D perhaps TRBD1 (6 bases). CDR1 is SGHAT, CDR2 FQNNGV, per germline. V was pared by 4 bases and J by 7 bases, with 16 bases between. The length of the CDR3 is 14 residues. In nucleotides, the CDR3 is TGTGCCAGCAGCTCCCTAACAGGGTTCGGGACCCAGTACTTC. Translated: CASSSLTGFGTQYF.

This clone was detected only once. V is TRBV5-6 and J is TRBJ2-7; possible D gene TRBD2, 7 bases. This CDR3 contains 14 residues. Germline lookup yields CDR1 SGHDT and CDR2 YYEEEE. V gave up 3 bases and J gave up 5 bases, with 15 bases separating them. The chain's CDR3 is CASSSRGGIDEQYF. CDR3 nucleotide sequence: TGTGCCAGCAGCTCCAGGGGAGGGATCGACGAGCAGTACTTC.

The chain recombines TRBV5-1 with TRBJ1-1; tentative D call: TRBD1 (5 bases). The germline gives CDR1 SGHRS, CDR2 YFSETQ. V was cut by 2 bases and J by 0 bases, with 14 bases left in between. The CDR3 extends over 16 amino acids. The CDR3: CASSLGAEVLNTEAFF. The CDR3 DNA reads TGCGCCAGCAGCTTAGGGGCAGAAGTTTTGAACACTGAAGCTTTCTTT.

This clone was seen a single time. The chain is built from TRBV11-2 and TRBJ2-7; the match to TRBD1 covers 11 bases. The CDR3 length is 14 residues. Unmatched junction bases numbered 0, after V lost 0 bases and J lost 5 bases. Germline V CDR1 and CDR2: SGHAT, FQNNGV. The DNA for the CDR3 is TGTGCCAGCAGCTTAGAGGACAGGGGGCACGAGCAGTACTTC. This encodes CASSLEDRGHEQYF.

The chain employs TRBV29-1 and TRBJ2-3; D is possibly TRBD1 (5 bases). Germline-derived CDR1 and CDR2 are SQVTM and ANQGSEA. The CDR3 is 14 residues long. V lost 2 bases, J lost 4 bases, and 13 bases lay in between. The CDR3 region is CSVERSGQADTQYF. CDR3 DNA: TGCAGCGTTGAAAGGTCAGGGCAGGCAGATACGCAGTATTTT.

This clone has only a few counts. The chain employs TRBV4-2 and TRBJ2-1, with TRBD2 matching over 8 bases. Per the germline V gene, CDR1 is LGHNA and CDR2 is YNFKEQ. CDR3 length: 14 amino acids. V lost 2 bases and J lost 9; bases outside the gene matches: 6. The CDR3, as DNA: TGTGCCAGCAGCCAACTCGGGGGGGAGGGTGAGCAGTTCTTC. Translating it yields CASSQLGGEGEQFF.

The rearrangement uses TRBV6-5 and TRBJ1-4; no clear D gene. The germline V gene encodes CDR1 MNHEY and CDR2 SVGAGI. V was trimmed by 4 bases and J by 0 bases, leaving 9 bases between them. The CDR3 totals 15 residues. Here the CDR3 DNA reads TGTGCCAGCAGTTTGACGGCGGCAACTAATGAAAAACTGTTTTTT. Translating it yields CASSLTAATNEKLFF.

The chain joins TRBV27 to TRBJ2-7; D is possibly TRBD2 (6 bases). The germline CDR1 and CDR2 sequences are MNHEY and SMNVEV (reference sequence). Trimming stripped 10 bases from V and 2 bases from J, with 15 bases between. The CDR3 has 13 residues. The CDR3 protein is CAILTRGTYEQYF. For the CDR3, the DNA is TGTGCCATCCTGACCCGGGGGACCTACGAGCAGTACTTC.

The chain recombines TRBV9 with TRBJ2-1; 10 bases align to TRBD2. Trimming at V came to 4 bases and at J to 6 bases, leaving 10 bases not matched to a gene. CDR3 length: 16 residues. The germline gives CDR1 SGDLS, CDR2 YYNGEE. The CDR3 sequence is CASSPIQRGGFNEQFF. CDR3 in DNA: TGTGCCAGCAGCCCGATTCAGCGGGGGGGCTTCAATGAGCAGTTCTTC.

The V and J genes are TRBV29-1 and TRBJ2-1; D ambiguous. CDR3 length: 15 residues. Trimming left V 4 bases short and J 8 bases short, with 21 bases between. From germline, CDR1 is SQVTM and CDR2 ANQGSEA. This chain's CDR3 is CSVGSRPGSWDEQFF. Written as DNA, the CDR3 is TGCAGCGTTGGGTCTCGGCCAGGCTCCTGGGATGAGCAGTTCTTC.

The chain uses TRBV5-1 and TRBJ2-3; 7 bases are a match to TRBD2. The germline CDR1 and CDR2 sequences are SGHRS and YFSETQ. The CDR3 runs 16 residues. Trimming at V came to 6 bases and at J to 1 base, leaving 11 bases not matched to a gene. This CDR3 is CASTRAGGGGTDTQYF. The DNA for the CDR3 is TGCGCCAGCACCAGGGCCGGGGGAGGGGGCACAGATACGCAGTATTTT.

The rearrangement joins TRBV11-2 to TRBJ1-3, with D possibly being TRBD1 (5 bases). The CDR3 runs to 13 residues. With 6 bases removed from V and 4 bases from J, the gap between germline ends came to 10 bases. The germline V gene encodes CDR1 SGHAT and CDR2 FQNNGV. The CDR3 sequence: CASSWGRGNTIYF. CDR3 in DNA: TGTGCCAGCAGTTGGGGGAGGGGAAACACCATATATTTT.

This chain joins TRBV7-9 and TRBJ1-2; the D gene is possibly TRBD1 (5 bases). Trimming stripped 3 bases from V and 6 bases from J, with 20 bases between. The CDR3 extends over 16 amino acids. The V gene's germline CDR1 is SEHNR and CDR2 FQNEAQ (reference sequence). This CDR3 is CASSLESTARSNGYTF. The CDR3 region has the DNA TGTGCCAGCAGCTTGGAATCGACAGCCAGATCTAATGGCTACACCTTC.

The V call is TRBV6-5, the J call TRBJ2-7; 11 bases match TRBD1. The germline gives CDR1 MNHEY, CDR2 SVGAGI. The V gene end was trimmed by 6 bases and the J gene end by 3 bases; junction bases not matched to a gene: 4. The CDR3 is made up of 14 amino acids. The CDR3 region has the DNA TGTGCCAGCAGCCAAGGGACAGGGGGCTACGAGCAGTACTTC. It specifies CASSQGTGGYEQYF.

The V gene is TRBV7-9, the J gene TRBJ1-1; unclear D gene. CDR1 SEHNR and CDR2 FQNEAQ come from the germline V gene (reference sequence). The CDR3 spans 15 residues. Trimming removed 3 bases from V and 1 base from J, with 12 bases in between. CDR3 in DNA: TGTGCCAGCAGCTTTCTCACTTTCGAGAACACTGAAGCTTTCTTT. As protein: CASSFLTFENTEAFF.

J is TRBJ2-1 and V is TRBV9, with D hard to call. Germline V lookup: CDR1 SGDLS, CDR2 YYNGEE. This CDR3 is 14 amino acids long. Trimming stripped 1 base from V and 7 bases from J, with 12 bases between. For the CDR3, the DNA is TGTGCCAGCAGCGTAAGGAGAACACCGAATGAGCAGTTCTTC. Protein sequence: CASSVRRTPNEQFF.

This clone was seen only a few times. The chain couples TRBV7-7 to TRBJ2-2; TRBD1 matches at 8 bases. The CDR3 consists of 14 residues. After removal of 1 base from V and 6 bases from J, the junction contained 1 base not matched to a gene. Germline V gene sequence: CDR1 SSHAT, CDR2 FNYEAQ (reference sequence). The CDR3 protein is CASSLGQGSGELFF. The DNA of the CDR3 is TGTGCCAGCAGCTTAGGACAGGGGTCCGGGGAGCTGTTTTTT.